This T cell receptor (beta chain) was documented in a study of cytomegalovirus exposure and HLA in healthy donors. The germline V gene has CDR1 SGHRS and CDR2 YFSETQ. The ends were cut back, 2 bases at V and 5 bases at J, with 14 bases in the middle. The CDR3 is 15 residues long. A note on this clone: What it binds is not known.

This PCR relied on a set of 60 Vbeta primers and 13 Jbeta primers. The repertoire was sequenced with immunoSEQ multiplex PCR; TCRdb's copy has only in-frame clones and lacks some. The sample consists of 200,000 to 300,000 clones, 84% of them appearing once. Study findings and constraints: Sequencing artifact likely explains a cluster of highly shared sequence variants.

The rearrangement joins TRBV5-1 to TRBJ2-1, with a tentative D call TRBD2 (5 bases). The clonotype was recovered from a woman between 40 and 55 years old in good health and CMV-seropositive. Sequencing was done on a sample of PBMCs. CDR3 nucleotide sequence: TGCGCCAGCAGCTTCGGCCAATCGGGGAACAATGAGCAGTTCTTC. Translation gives CASSFGQSGNNEQFF.